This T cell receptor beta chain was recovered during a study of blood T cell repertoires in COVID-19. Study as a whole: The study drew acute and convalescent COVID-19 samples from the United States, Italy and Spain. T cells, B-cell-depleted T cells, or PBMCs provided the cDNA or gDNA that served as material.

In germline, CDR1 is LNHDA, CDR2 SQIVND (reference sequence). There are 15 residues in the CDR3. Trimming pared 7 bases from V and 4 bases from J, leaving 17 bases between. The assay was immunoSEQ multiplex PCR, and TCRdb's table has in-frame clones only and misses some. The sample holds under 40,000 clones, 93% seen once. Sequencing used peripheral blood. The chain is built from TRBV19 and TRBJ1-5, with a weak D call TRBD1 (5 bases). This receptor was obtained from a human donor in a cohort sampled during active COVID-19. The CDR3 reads CASTGGRFDNQPQHF. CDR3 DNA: TGTGCCAGTACCGGGGGACGGTTCGATAATCAGCCCCAGCATTTT.